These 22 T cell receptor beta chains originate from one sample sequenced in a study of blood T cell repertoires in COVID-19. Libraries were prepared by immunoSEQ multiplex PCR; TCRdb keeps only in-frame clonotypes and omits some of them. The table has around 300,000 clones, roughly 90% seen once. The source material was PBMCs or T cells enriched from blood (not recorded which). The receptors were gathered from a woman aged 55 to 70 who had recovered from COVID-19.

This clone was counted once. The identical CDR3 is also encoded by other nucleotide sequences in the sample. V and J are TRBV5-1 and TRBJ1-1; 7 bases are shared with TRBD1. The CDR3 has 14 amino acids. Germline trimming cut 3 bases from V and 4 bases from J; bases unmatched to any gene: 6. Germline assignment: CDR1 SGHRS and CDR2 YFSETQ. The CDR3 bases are TGCGCCAGCAGCTCTAATTCAGGGGGCACTGAAGCTTTCTTT. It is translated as CASSSNSGGTEAFF.

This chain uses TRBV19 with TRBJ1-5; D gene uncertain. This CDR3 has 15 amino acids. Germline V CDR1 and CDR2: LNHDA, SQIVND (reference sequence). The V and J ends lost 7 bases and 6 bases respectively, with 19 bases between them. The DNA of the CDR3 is TGTGCCAGTACGCCTTTTTACGGGGAAACTCAGCCCCAGCATTTT. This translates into CASTPFYGETQPQHF.

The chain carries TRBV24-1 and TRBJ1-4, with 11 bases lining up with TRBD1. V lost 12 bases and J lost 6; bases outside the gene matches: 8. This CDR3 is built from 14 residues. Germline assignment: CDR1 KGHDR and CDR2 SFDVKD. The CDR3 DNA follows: TGTGCCGTAGGGACAGGGGGGACTCATGAAAAACTGTTTTTT. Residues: CAVGTGGTHEKLFF.

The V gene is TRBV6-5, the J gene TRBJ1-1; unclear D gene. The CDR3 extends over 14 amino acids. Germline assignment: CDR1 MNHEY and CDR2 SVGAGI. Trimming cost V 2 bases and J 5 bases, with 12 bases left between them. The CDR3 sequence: CASSYRLARTEAFF. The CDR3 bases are TGTGCCAGCAGTTACCGGCTGGCGCGGACTGAAGCTTTCTTT.

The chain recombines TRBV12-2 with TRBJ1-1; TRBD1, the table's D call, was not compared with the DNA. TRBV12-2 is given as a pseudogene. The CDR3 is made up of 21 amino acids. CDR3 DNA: TGTGCAAGTCGCTTAGCTACAACGACCCGACAGGGGGCGGGTTGGGGCACTGAAGCTTTCTTT. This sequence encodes CASRLATTTRQGAGWGTEAFF.

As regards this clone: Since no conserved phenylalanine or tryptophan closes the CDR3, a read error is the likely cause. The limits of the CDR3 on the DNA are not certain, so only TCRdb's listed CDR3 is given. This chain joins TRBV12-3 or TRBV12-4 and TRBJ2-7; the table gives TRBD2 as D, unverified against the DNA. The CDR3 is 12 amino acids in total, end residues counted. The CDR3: CASSRGTSGRVL.

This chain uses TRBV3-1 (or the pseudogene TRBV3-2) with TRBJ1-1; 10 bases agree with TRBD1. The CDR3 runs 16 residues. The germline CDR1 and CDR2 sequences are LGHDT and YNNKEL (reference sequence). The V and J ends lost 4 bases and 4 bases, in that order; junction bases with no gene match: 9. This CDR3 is CASSPGDRGKGTEAFF. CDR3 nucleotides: TGTGCCAGCAGCCCAGGGGACAGGGGAAAAGGCACTGAAGCTTTCTTT.

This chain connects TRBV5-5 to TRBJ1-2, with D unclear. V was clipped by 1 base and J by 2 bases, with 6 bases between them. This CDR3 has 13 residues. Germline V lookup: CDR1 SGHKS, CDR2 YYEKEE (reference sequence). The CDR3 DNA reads TGTGCCAGCAGCTTGTCGGAGAACTATGGCTACACCTTC. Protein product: CASSLSENYGYTF.

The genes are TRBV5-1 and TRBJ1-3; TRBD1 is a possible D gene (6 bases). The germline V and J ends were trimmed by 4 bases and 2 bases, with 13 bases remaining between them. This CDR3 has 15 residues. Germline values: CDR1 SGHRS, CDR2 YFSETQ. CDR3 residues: CASSRARGAGNTIYF. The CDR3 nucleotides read TGCGCCAGCAGCCGCGCCAGGGGCGCTGGAAACACCATATATTTT.

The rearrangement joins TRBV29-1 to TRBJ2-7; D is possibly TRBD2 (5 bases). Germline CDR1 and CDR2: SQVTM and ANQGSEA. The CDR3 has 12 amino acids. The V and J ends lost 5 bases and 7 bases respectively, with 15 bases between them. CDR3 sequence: CSVSPGREEQYF. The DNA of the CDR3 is TGCAGCGTTTCTCCCGGACGGGAAGAGCAGTACTTC.

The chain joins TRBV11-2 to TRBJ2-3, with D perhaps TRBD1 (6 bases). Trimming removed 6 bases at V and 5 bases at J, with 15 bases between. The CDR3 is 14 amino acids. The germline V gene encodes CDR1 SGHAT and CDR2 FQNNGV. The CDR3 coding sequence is TGTGCCAGCAGTTACACACAGGGCAGAGATACGCAGTATTTT. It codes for CASSYTQGRDTQYF.

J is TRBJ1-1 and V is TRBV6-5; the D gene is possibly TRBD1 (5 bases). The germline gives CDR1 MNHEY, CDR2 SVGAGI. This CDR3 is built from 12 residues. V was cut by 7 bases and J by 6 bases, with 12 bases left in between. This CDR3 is CASNSQGAEAFF. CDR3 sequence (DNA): TGTGCCAGCAACAGCCAGGGCGCTGAAGCTTTCTTT.

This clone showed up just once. CDR3 coding DNA: TGTGCCAGCAGCGTCGCACTCCTGAATGAGCAGTTCTTC. It yields the protein CASSVALLNEQFF. The V gene is TRBV3-1 (or the pseudogene TRBV3-2), the J gene TRBJ2-1; D is unresolved. Per germline, CDR1 LGHDT and CDR2 YNNKEL (reference sequence). The CDR3 consists of 13 residues. Trimming left V 5 bases short and J 7 bases short, with 12 bases between.

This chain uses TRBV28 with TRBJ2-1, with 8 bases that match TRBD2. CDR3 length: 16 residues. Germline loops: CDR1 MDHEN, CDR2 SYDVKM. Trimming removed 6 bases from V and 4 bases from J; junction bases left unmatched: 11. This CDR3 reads CASSSAGTRGYNEQFF. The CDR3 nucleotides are TGTGCCAGCAGCTCTGCCGGGACTAGAGGTTACAATGAGCAGTTCTTC.

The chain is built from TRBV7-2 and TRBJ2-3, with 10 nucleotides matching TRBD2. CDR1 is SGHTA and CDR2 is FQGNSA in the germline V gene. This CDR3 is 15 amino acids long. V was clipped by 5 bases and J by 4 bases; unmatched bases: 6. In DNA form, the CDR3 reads TGTGCCAGCAGCCCTCTAGCGGGAGTTGCAGATACGCAGTATTTT. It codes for CASSPLAGVADTQYF.

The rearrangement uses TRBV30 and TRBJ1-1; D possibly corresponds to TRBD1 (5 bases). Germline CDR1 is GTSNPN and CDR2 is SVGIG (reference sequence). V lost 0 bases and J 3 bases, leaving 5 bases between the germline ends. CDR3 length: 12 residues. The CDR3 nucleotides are TGTGCCTGGAGTGTAGGGGACACTGAAGCTTTCTTT. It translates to CAWSVGDTEAFF.

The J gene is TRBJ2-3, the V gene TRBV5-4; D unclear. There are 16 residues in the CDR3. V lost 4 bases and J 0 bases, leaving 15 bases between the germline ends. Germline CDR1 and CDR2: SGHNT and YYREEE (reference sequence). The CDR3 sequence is CASSPTGGLSTDTQYF. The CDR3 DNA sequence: TGTGCCAGCAGCCCGACCGGCGGCCTTAGCACAGATACGCAGTATTTT.

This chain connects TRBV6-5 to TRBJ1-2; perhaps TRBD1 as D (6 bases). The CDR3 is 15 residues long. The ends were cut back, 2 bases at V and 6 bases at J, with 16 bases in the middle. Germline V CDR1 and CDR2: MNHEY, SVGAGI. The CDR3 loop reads CASSYRGHAFDGYTF. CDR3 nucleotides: TGTGCCAGCAGTTACAGGGGACACGCTTTCGATGGCTACACCTTC.

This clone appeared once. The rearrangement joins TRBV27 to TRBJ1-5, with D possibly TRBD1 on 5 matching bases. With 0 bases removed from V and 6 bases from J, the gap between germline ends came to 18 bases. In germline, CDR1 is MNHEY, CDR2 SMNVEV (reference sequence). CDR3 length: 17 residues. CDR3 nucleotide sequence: TGTGCCAGCAGTTTATCGACGGGCCCCTCAAGGGGTCAGCCCCAGCATTTT. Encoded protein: CASSLSTGPSRGQPQHF.

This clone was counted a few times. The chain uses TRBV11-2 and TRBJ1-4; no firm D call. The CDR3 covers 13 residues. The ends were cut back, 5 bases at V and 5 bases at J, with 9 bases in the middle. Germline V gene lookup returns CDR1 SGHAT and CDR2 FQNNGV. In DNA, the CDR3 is TGTGCCAGCAGCCCCCAGAGGAATGAAAAACTGTTTTTT. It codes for CASSPQRNEKLFF.

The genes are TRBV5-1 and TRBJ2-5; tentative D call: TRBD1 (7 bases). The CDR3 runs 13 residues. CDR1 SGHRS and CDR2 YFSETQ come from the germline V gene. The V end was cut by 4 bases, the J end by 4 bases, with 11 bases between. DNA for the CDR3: TGCGCCAGCAGCCAGGGGGGTTCAGAGACCCAGTACTTC. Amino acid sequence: CASSQGGSETQYF. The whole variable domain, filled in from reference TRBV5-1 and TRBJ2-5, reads KAGVTQTPRYLIKTRGQQVTLSCSPISGHRSVSWYQQTPGQGLQFLFEYFSETQRNKGNFPGRFSGRQFSNSRSEMNVSTLELGDSALYLCASSQGGSETQYFGPGTRLLVL.

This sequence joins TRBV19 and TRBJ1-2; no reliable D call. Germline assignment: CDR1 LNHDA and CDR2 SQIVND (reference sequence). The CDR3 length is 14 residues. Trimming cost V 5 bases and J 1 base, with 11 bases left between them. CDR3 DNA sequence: TGTGCCAGTAGTCGTTACGGTAATAACTATGGCTACACCTTC. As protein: CASSRYGNNYGYTF. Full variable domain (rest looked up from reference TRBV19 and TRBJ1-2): DGGITQSPKYLFRKEGQNVTLSCEQNLNHDAMYWYRQDPGQGLRLIYYSQIVNDFQKGDIAEGYSVSREKKESFPLTVTSAQKNPTAFYLCASSRYGNNYGYTFGSGTRLTVV.